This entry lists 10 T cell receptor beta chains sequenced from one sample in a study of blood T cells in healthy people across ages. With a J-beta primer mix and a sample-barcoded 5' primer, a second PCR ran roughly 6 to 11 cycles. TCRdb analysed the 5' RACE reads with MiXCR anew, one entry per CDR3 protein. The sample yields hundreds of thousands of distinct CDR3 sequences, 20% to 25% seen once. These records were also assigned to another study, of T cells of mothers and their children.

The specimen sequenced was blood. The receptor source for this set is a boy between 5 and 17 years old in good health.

The CDR3 loop reads CASSLRDREVTGELFF. Here the CDR3 DNA reads TGCGCCAGCAGCCTAAGGGACAGGGAGGTCACCGGGGAGCTGTTTTTT. The chain links TRBV4-1 to TRBJ2-2; TRBD1 matches at 9 bases. The CDR3 is 16 amino acids. V trimming: 4 bases; J trimming: 4 bases; junction bases outside the gene matches: 7. Per germline, CDR1 MGHRA and CDR2 YSYEKL.

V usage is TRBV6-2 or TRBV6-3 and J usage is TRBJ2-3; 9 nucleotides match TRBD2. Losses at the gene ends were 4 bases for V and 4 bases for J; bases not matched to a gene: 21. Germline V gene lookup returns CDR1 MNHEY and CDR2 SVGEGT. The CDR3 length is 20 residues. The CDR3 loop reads CASSLPRGGPLLAGPDTQYF. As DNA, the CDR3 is TGTGCCAGCAGTTTACCCCGAGGAGGGCCCCTTCTAGCGGGACCAGATACGCAGTATTTT.

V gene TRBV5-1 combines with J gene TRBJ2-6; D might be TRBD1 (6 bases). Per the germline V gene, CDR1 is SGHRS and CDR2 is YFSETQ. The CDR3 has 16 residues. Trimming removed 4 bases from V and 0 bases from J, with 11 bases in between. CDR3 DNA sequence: TGCGCCAGCAGCAACGGACAGCCCTCTGGGGCCAACGTCCTGACTTTC. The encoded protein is CASSNGQPSGANVLTF. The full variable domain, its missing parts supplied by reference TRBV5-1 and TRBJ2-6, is KAGVTQTPRYLIKTRGQQVTLSCSPISGHRSVSWYQQTPGQGLQFLFEYFSETQRNKGNFPGRFSGRQFSNSRSEMNVSTLELGDSALYLCASSNGQPSGANVLTFGAGSRLTVL.

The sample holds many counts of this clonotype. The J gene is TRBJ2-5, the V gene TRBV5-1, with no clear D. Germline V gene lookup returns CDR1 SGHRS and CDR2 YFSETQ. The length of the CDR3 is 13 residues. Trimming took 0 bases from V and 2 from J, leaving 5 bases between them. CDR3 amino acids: CASSLEQQETQYF. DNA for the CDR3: TGCGCCAGCAGCTTGGAACAGCAAGAGACCCAGTACTTC.

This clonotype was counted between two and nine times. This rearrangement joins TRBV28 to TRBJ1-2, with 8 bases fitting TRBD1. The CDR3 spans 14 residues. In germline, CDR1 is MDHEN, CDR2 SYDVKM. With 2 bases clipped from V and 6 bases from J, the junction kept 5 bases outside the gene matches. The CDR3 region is CASSLSRQGNGYTF. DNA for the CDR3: TGTGCCAGCAGTTTAAGTAGACAGGGGAATGGCTACACCTTC.

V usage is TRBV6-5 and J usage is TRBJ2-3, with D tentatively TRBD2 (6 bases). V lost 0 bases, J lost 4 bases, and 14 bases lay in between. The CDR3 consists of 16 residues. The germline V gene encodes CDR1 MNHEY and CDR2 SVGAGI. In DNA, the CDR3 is TGTGCCAGCAGTTACTCGATACTAGCTTTCGCAGATACGCAGTATTTT. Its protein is CASSYSILAFADTQYF.

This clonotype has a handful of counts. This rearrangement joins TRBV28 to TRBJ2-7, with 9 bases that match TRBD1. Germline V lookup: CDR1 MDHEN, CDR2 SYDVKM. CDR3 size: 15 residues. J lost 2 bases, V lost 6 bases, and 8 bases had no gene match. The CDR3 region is CASSSGTGTPYEQYF. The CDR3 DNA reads TGTGCCAGCAGCTCCGGGACAGGGACGCCCTACGAGCAGTACTTC.

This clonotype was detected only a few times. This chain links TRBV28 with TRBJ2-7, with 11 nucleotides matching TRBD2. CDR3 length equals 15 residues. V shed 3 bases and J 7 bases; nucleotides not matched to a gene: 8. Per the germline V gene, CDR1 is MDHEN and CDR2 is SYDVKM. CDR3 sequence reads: CASSFELAGAREQYF. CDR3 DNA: TGTGCCAGCAGTTTTGAACTAGCGGGAGCCCGGGAGCAGTACTTC.

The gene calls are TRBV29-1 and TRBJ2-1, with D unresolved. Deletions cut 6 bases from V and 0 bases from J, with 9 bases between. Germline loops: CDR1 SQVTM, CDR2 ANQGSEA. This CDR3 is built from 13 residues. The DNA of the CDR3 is TGCAGCGTCGACATAGACTCCTACAATGAGCAGTTCTTC. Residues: CSVDIDSYNEQFF.

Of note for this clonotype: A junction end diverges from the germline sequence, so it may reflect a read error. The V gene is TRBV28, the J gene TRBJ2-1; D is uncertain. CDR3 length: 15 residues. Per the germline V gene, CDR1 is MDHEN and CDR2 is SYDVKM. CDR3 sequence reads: CAGSSFISPFNEQFF. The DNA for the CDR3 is TGTGCCGGCAGTTCTTTTATTTCTCCATTCAATGAGCAGTTCTTC.